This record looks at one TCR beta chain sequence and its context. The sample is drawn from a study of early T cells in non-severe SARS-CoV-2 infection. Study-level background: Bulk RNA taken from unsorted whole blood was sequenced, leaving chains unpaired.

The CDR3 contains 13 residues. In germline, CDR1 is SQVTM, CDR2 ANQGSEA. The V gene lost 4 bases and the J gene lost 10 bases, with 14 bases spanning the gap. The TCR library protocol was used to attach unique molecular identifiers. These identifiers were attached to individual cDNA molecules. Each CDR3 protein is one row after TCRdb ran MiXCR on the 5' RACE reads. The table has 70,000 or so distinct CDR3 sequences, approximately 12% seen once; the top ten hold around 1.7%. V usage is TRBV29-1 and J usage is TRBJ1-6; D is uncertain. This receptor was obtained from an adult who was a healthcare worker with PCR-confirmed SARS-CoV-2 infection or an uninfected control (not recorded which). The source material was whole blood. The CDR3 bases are TGCAGCGTTGCGAAAGGGTCCGGGTCACCCCTCCACTTT. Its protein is CSVAKGSGSPLHF.